This T cell receptor (beta chain) emerged from a study of T cells in Graves' hyperthyroidism and ophthalmopathy. Study results and caveats: Stable hyperthyroidism and ophthalmopathy were separated using 13 V-J signatures.

Amplification yielded TCR beta CDR3 regions, with RNA transcripts as the source. RT-PCR in the first round (using the HTBI primer set) targeted the TCR CDR3. TCRdb passed the multiplex PCR reads through MiXCR, listing each CDR3 protein once. This table has 600,000 to 900,000 distinct CDR3 sequences, 16% appearing once. Trimming shortened V by 5 bases and J by 0 bases, and 10 bases separated the two germline ends. The CDR3 is 14 amino acids. CDR1 MNHEY and CDR2 SMNVEV come from the germline V gene (reference sequence). As to this clonotype: Its antigen is unknown.

Pregnant or lactating patients were excluded, as were those with uncontrolled infection or other autoimmune disease. More than 8.5 ml of fresh peripheral blood supplied the PBMCs. Sequencing was done on a sample of blood. The TCR originated in a man aged 18 to 29 with Graves' hyperthyroidism. The chain carries TRBV27 and TRBJ2-5; D not certain. The CDR3 nucleotides read TGTGCCAGCAGTAAAGGCAGGTACCAAGAGACCCAGTACTTC. The encoded protein is CASSKGRYQETQYF.